One and the same sample provided the 25 T cell receptor beta chains below, sequenced in a study of T-cell reconstitution after alpha-beta-depleted transplantation in children. For TCRbeta, the library was prepared with unique molecular identifiers. TCRdb redid the calling of the PCR reads with MiXCR, one entry per CDR3 protein. The table has under 300,000 distinct CDR3 sequences, 9.7% seen once. The sample was PBMCs from the stem cell graft donor, taken from the stem cell graft. The receptor set was obtained from a human donor who donated a stem cell graft to a child with SCID.

Many counts were recorded for this clonotype. The gene calls are TRBV11-2 and TRBJ2-7; D gene uncertain. Trimming took 5 bases from V and 1 from J, leaving 15 bases between them. CDR1 and CDR2 from the germline V gene are SGHAT and FQNNGV. The CDR3 totals 15 residues. The CDR3 protein is CASSLRRYGSYEQYF. CDR3 DNA sequence: TGTGCCAGCAGCCTACGTCGTTATGGTTCCTACGAGCAGTACTTC.

This clonotype was seen ten or more times. The rearrangement links TRBV3-1 to TRBJ1-6; TRBD1 agrees at 11 bases. Germline trimming cut 5 bases from V and 6 bases from J; bases unmatched to any gene: 3. CDR1 and CDR2 (germline): LGHDT, YNNKEL (reference sequence). The CDR3 has 15 residues. The CDR3 DNA follows: TGTGCCAGCAGCTTCGGGACAGGGGGTAATTCACCCCTCCACTTT. It specifies CASSFGTGGNSPLHF.

This clonotype was counted ten times or more. V and J are TRBV7-2 and TRBJ1-4; no clear D. From germline, CDR1 is SGHTA and CDR2 FQGNSA. This CDR3 region has 15 residues. V dropped 5 bases and J dropped 8 bases, with 18 bases sitting between them. CDR3 loop: CASSLWTNMGEKLFF. The CDR3 coding sequence is TGTGCCAGCAGCCTATGGACGAACATGGGGGAAAAACTGTTTTTT.

The chain has TRBV7-2 and TRBJ2-7; TRBD2 matches at 8 bases. The germline V gene has CDR1 SGHTA and CDR2 FQGNSA. V gave up 2 bases and J gave up 2 bases; unmatched junction bases: 2. CDR3 length: 14 amino acids. The CDR3 loop is CASSLQRGPYEQYF. DNA of the CDR3: TGTGCCAGCAGCTTACAGCGGGGGCCCTACGAGCAGTACTTC.

This clonotype was detected ten times or more. V gene TRBV20-1 combines with J gene TRBJ1-6; D is undetermined. The CDR3 is made up of 9 amino acids. The ends were cut back, 3 bases at V and 17 bases at J, with 8 bases in the middle. Germline values: CDR1 DFQATT, CDR2 SNEGSKA (reference sequence). As DNA, the CDR3 is TGCAGTGCTAGGGACTCTTTCCACTTT. Translation gives CSARDSFHF.

This clonotype was seen ten or more times. J is TRBJ1-1 and V is TRBV12-3 or TRBV12-4, with 8 nucleotides matching TRBD1. J gave up 7 bases and V 3 bases, and 10 bases lay outside the gene matches. This CDR3 region has 15 residues. CDR3: CASSLSTGVTLEAFF. CDR3 DNA sequence: TGTGCCAGCAGTTTGTCGACAGGGGTAACCCTTGAAGCTTTCTTT.

In this sample, this clonotype turned up once. The V gene is TRBV7-9, the J gene TRBJ2-7; TRBD1 matches 8 bases. CDR1 is SEHNR, CDR2 FQNEAQ, per germline (reference sequence). CDR3 size: 14 residues. The J segment lost 5 bases and the V segment lost 7 bases, leaving 10 bases of the junction unmatched. The CDR3 protein is CASTTAGQGDEQYF. In DNA, the CDR3 is TGTGCCAGCACCACAGCCGGACAGGGCGACGAGCAGTACTTC.

Only one count was recorded for this clonotype. The junction shows a germline mismatch at one end, possibly a read error. J is TRBJ1-2 and V is TRBV3-1; weak D call: TRBD1 (6 bases). This CDR3 comprises 17 residues. From germline, CDR1 is LGHDT and CDR2 YNNKEL (reference sequence). CDR3 in amino acids: CATSQGSWGAFGYGYIF. The CDR3 nucleotides are TGTGCCACCAGCCAAGGCTCGTGGGGGGCGTTCGGTTATGGCTACATCTTC.

There are many counts of this clonotype. The chain employs TRBV5-5 and TRBJ2-1; 7 bases fit TRBD1. The J segment lost 8 bases and the V segment lost 1 base, leaving 6 bases of the junction unmatched. The germline V gene encodes CDR1 SGHKS and CDR2 YYEKEE (reference sequence). The CDR3 runs to 14 residues. The CDR3 bases are TGTGCCAGCAGCTTGAGACAGGGAACGGATGAGCAGTTCTTC. Protein product: CASSLRQGTDEQFF.

This clonotype was observed at least ten times. The rearrangement links TRBV5-6 to TRBJ2-3; TRBD2 matches 8 bases. The ends lost 2 bases at V and 4 bases at J; junction bases unmatched: 3. CDR3 length: 14 amino acids. CDR1 and CDR2 (germline): SGHDT, YYEEEE. CDR3 amino acids: CASSFAGGADTQYF. The CDR3 DNA is TGTGCCAGCAGCTTCGCCGGGGGGGCAGATACGCAGTATTTT. The full variable domain, rest sourced from reference TRBV5-6 and TRBJ2-3, is DAGVTQSPTHLIKTRGQQVTLRCSPKSGHDTVSWYQQALGQGPQFIFQYYEEEERQRGNFPDRFSGHQFPNYSSELNVNALLLGDSALYLCASSFAGGADTQYFGPGTRLTVL.

There are many counts of this clonotype. V gene TRBV28 combines with J gene TRBJ2-7, with a weak D call TRBD1 (6 bases). The germline V gene encodes CDR1 MDHEN and CDR2 SYDVKM. The CDR3 is made up of 14 amino acids. V was shortened by 6 bases and J by 1 base, with 13 bases between the two germline ends. CDR3 amino acids: CASSENRESYEQYF. Written as DNA, the CDR3 is TGTGCCAGCAGCGAAAACAGGGAATCCTACGAGCAGTACTTC.

This clonotype was detected ten times or more. The rearrangement uses TRBV5-1 and TRBJ2-2; D gene ambiguous. The CDR3 has 15 amino acids. Germline V gene data show CDR1 as SGHRS and CDR2 as YFSETQ. The V and J ends lost 4 bases and 6 bases respectively, with 16 bases between them. CDR3 coding DNA: TGCGCCAGCAGCGCCCGCGCTCAGGTTTCCGGGGAGCTGTTTTTT. It specifies CASSARAQVSGELFF.

This clonotype came up many times. The chain has TRBV4-1 and TRBJ1-5; D is unresolved. The V end was cut by 1 base, the J end by 0 bases, with 7 bases between. CDR3 size: 15 residues. The germline V gene has CDR1 MGHRA and CDR2 YSYEKL. The CDR3 spells CASSQADGSNQPQHF. CDR3 in DNA: TGCGCCAGCAGCCAAGCAGACGGTAGCAATCAGCCCCAGCATTTT.

This clonotype was seen many times. The gene calls are TRBV5-1 and TRBJ1-6; 7 bases map to TRBD1. Looked up from germline, CDR1 is SGHRS and CDR2 is YFSETQ. The CDR3 runs 15 residues. Trimming took 3 bases from V and 14 from J; bases not matched to a gene: 14. The DNA of the CDR3 is TGCGCCAGCAGCTATGGACAGGCCCGGGTCGGCACCCTCCACTTT. It encodes CASSYGQARVGTLHF.

This clonotype was seen ten or more times. This rearrangement joins TRBV9 to TRBJ2-5, with D uncertain. V gave up 4 bases and J gave up 1 base, with 8 bases separating them. In germline, CDR1 is SGDLS, CDR2 YYNGEE. The CDR3 totals 13 residues. CDR3 sequence reads: CASSNTPQETQYF. DNA of the CDR3: TGTGCCAGCAGCAACACCCCCCAAGAGACCCAGTACTTC.

There are a few counts of this clonotype. The chain uses TRBV4-3 and TRBJ2-3, with TRBD1 matching over 8 bases. The germline CDR1 and CDR2 sequences are LGHNA and YSLEER. V lost 1 base, J lost 10 bases, and 7 bases stayed unmatched. The CDR3 contains 14 residues. CDR3 in amino acids: CASSQGGGTGAQYF. CDR3 sequence (DNA): TGCGCCAGCAGCCAAGGGGGTGGGACAGGAGCGCAGTATTTT.

V and J are TRBV23-1 and TRBJ1-5, with 8 bases lining up with TRBD1. TRBV23-1 is treated as an ORF (open reading frame) with a function not yet certain. The CDR3 consists of 14 residues. V gave up 7 bases and J gave up 6 bases; unmatched junction bases: 8. The CDR3: CASTDRGGGQPQHF. The CDR3 DNA follows: TGCGCCAGCACCGACAGGGGCGGGGGTCAGCCCCAGCATTTT.

This clonotype was detected only a few times. The J gene is TRBJ1-2, the V gene TRBV29-1; no clear D gene. The CDR3 runs to 13 residues. Germline loops: CDR1 SQVTM, CDR2 ANQGSEA. V was clipped by 4 bases and J by 1 base, with 10 bases between them. CDR3 sequence reads: CSVGTGLNYGYTF. CDR3 bases: TGCAGCGTTGGTACCGGGCTTAACTATGGCTACACCTTC.

This clonotype was counted many times. The chain recombines TRBV6-2 or TRBV6-3 with TRBJ1-1, with D possibly being TRBD1 (5 bases). The CDR3 extends over 14 amino acids. The V and J ends lost 2 bases and 5 bases respectively, with 12 bases between them. Germline V CDR1 and CDR2: MNHEY, SVGEGT. In nucleotides, the CDR3 is TGTGCCAGCAGTTACCCGCAGGGCAGGACTGAAGCTTTCTTT. The encoded protein is CASSYPQGRTEAFF.

This clonotype has a count of ten or more. This chain connects TRBV20-1 to TRBJ1-4; D gene ambiguous. Germline V gene sequence: CDR1 DFQATT, CDR2 SNEGSKA (reference sequence). Trimming shortened V by 2 bases and J by 5 bases, and 9 bases separated the two germline ends. The CDR3 has 13 residues. The CDR3 DNA reads TGCAGTGCTAGATCAGAACAAAATGAAAAACTGTTTTTT. Translated, it gives CSARSEQNEKLFF.

This clonotype has at least ten counts. This rearrangement joins TRBV12-5 to TRBJ2-3, with D perhaps matching TRBD1 or TRBD2 (5 bases each). Germline loops: CDR1 LGHNT, CDR2 FRNRAP. This CDR3 region has 12 residues. V was trimmed by 5 bases and J by 12 bases, leaving 15 bases between them. Here the CDR3 reads CASGVNSGAQYF. The CDR3 nucleotides are TGTGCTAGTGGTGTCAATTCCGGGGCCCAGTATTTT.

This clonotype was found many times. This chain uses TRBV3-1 with TRBJ2-1, with 7 bases lining up with TRBD1. V shed 5 bases, J shed 8 bases, and the junction held 6 bases outside the gene matches. The germline CDR1 and CDR2 sequences are LGHDT and YNNKEL (reference sequence). The CDR3 is made up of 13 amino acids. The CDR3 nucleotides read TGTGCCAGCAGCTATAGAGGGGGCGATGAGCAGTTCTTC. The encoded protein is CASSYRGGDEQFF.

This clonotype appeared many times. This chain uses TRBV10-3 with TRBJ2-7; weak D call: TRBD2 (5 bases). Trimming left V 6 bases short and J 4 bases short, with 13 bases between. The CDR3 runs 13 residues. The V gene's germline CDR1 is ENHRY and CDR2 SYGVKD. In nucleotides, the CDR3 is TGTGCCATCAGGGGCCGCCGGGAATACGAGCAGTACTTC. Amino acids: CAIRGRREYEQYF.

In this sample, this clonotype turned up many times. The chain carries TRBV20-1 and TRBJ2-7, with a tentative D call TRBD1 (6 bases). Between the trimmed V and J ends, which lost 0 bases and 6 bases, there was a span of 15 bases. CDR1 DFQATT and CDR2 SNEGSKA come from the germline V gene (reference sequence). This CDR3 is built from 14 residues. The CDR3 DNA follows: TGCAGTGCTAGAGATGCCGGGGCGACAGGCGAGCAGTACTTC. This translates into CSARDAGATGEQYF.

This clonotype came up a few times. CDR3 amino acids: CSAFRVAGASYEQYF. CDR3 coding DNA: TGCAGTGCTTTCCGTGTAGCGGGGGCCTCCTACGAGCAGTACTTC. V usage is TRBV20-1 and J usage is TRBJ2-7; TRBD2 matches 9 bases. Germline loops: CDR1 DFQATT, CDR2 SNEGSKA (reference sequence). V was pared by 5 bases and J by 0 bases, with 8 bases of the junction left unmatched. There are 15 residues in the CDR3.